Given below is one T cell receptor (beta chain) in context. The antigen remains undetermined. These data originate in a study of T cells in localized non-small cell lung cancer. Assay used: immunoSEQ multiplex PCR; TCRdb lists only in-frame clones, some missing. There are 40,000 to 55,000 clones in the sample; around 81% occur only once, and roughly 15% lies in the top ten. The V segment lost 1 base and the J segment 2 bases; nucleotides outside the gene matches: 5. CDR3 length equals 16 residues. The germline V gene encodes CDR1 SGHVS and CDR2 FNYEAQ. The study's findings and limits: When the top 100 tumor clones were examined, a median around 61 of them also appeared in the adjacent lung, which was paired and uninvolved.

The rearrangement uses TRBV7-6 and TRBJ2-1; 7 bases map to TRBD2. This specimen was peripheral blood mononuclear cells, taken before any cancer treatment. The sequence derives from a man aged 35 to 69 with stage III lung adenocarcinoma. CDR3 sequence: CASSLGSAGAYNEQFF. In DNA form, the CDR3 reads TGTGCCAGCAGCTTAGGATCGGCGGGGGCCTACAATGAGCAGTTCTTC.